A selection of T cell receptor beta chains follows, all from one sample in a study of blood T cell repertoires in COVID-19. Assay: immunoSEQ multiplex PCR; the TCRdb copy retains only in-frame clones and omits some. The data hold 360,000 or so clones, with more than 75% observed a single time. The sequenced sample was PBMCs or T cells enriched from blood (not recorded which). The receptors originated from a woman aged 25 to 39 who had recovered from COVID-19. Each CDR3 is given with its conserved first and last residue. A D gene is named only where the DNA matches it firmly. The size field is filled for only some rows; it gives once, few, many or a size class.

v_gene: TRBV29-1
d_gene: .
abundance: .
j_gene: TRBJ2-7
CDR3nt: TGCAGCGTTGGTAATTGGCAGATGGGGCGTGCGCAGTACTTC
CDR3aa: CSVGNWQMGRAQYF

v_gene: TRBV19
d_gene: TRBD1
abundance: few
j_gene: TRBJ1-2
CDR3nt: TGTGCCAGTAGTCGGGACAGCTATGGCTACACCTTC
CDR3aa: CASSRDSYGYTF

v_gene: TRBV5-4
d_gene: TRBD1
abundance: .
j_gene: TRBJ2-7
CDR3nt: TGTGCCAGCAGCTTGATGGGACAGGGCTCCTACGAGCAGTACTTC
CDR3aa: CASSLMGQGSYEQYF

v_gene: TRBV9
d_gene: TRBD2
abundance: .
j_gene: TRBJ2-7
CDR3nt: TGTGCCAGCAGCGTAGCAGCGGGGGGGCCCTACGAGCAGTACTTC
CDR3aa: CASSVAAGGPYEQYF

v_gene: TRBV28
d_gene: TRBD1
abundance: .
j_gene: TRBJ2-1
CDR3nt: TGTGCCAGCAGTTCGAGGGACAGGGGCGATGAGCAGTTCTTC
CDR3aa: CASSSRDRGDEQFF

v_gene: TRBV28
d_gene: .
abundance: .
j_gene: TRBJ1-1
CDR3nt: TGTGCCAGCAGTCCATTCGACAGAAACACTGAAGCTTTCTTT
CDR3aa: CASSPFDRNTEAFF

v_gene: TRBV10-3
d_gene: TRBD1
abundance: .
j_gene: TRBJ1-1
CDR3nt: TGTGCCATCAGTGAGTCAACAGGGGGGAACACTGAAGCTTTCTTT
CDR3aa: CAISESTGGNTEAFF

v_gene: TRBV7-3
d_gene: TRBD1
abundance: .
j_gene: TRBJ2-6
CDR3nt: TGTGCCAGCAGCGTTACAGGGGCTGGGGCCAACGTCCTGACTTTC
CDR3aa: CASSVTGAGANVLTF

v_gene: TRBV5-8
d_gene: TRBD2
abundance: .
j_gene: TRBJ2-7
CDR3nt: TGTGCCAGCAGCTTGGAAGCGGGACTAGCGGGGGGATCGTCCTACGAGCAGTACTTC
CDR3aa: CASSLEAGLAGGSSYEQYF

v_gene: TRBV9
d_gene: TRBD1
abundance: .
j_gene: TRBJ1-2
CDR3nt: TGTGCCAGCAGCGGAGGACAGGGAAGTTTGAATGGCTACACCTTC
CDR3aa: CASSGGQGSLNGYTF

v_gene: TRBV7-9
d_gene: .
abundance: .
j_gene: TRBJ2-7
CDR3nt: TGTGCCAGCAGCCCAGGAGGGCCCGGGGACGAGCAGTACTTC
CDR3aa: CASSPGGPGDEQYF

v_gene: TRBV30
d_gene: TRBD2
abundance: .
j_gene: TRBJ2-5
CDR3nt: TGTGCCTGGAGTTTAAGCGGGAGAGAGACCCAGTACTTC
CDR3aa: CAWSLSGRETQYF

v_gene: TRBV6-5
d_gene: .
abundance: .
j_gene: TRBJ2-7
CDR3nt: TGTGCCAGCAGGCAGGGCCAGATGTACGAGCAGTACTTC
CDR3aa: CASRQGQMYEQYF

v_gene: TRBV6-5
d_gene: .
abundance: .
j_gene: TRBJ2-6
CDR3nt: TGTGCCAGCAGTTACATGGGGGGTGCTGGGGCCAACGTCCTGACTTTC
CDR3aa: CASSYMGGAGANVLTF

v_gene: TRBV5-1
d_gene: .
abundance: once
j_gene: TRBJ1-2
CDR3nt: TGCGCCAGCAGCTTATCAGGGAATGGCTACACCTTC
CDR3aa: CASSLSGNGYTF

v_gene: TRBV10-3
d_gene: TRBD2
abundance: .
j_gene: TRBJ2-3
CDR3nt: TGTGCCATCAGTAACTCGGGACTAGCAGTGGGAGATACGCAGTATTTT
CDR3aa: CAISNSGLAVGDTQYF

v_gene: TRBV6-5
d_gene: .
abundance: .
j_gene: TRBJ2-1
CDR3nt: TGTGCCAGCAGTCCCCTAGGTGAATTTGCTGAGCAGTTCTTC
CDR3aa: CASSPLGEFAEQFF

v_gene: TRBV4-1
d_gene: TRBD1
abundance: once
j_gene: TRBJ1-2
CDR3nt: TGCGCCAGCAGCCAGACAGGGCTCTATGGCTACACCTTC
CDR3aa: CASSQTGLYGYTF

v_gene: TRBV7-2
d_gene: .
abundance: .
j_gene: TRBJ2-5
CDR3nt: TGTGCCAGCAGCTTAGCTTCGGTAGTAGAGACCCAGTACTTC
CDR3aa: CASSLASVVETQYF

v_gene: TRBV7-2
d_gene: TRBD2
abundance: once
j_gene: TRBJ2-7
CDR3nt: TGTGCCAGCAGCTCGACTAGCGGGAGCTCCTACGAGCAGTACTTC
CDR3aa: CASSSTSGSSYEQYF

v_gene: TRBV27
d_gene: TRBD1
abundance: .
j_gene: TRBJ1-6
CDR3nt: TGTGCCAGCAGTTTAGGGACAGGCCCAAATAATTCACCCCTCCACTTT
CDR3aa: CASSLGTGPNNSPLHF

v_gene: TRBV2
d_gene: .
abundance: few
j_gene: TRBJ1-2
CDR3nt: TGTGCCAGCAGTGACGTGGCAGGGGATGGCTACACCTTC
CDR3aa: CASSDVAGDGYTF

v_gene: TRBV7-2
d_gene: .
abundance: once
j_gene: TRBJ1-5
CDR3nt: TGTGCCAGCAGCTTAGGGGGAGGAAGGAGCAATCAGCCCCAGCATTTT
CDR3aa: CASSLGGGRSNQPQHF

v_gene: TRBV5-6
d_gene: .
abundance: .
j_gene: TRBJ2-7
CDR3nt: TGTGCCAGCAGCTTCTTTACGGCCGGGAGAGAGCAGTACTTC
CDR3aa: CASSFFTAGREQYF

v_gene: TRBV18
d_gene: TRBD1
abundance: once
j_gene: TRBJ1-2
CDR3nt: TGTGCCAGCTCACCGTCCGGGACAGATTACTATGGCTACACCTTC
CDR3aa: CASSPSGTDYYGYTF

v_gene: TRBV5-1
d_gene: TRBD2
abundance: .
j_gene: TRBJ2-1
CDR3nt: TGCGCCAGCAGCTTGGGGGCGGGAGGCCTCTACAATGAGCAGTTCTTC
CDR3aa: CASSLGAGGLYNEQFF

v_gene: TRBV11-2
d_gene: .
abundance: .
j_gene: TRBJ1-4
CDR3nt: TGTGCCAGCAGCTTAGATCTACAGGCAGGGCTTGAAAAACTGTTTTTT
CDR3aa: CASSLDLQAGLEKLFF

v_gene: TRBV15
d_gene: .
abundance: .
j_gene: TRBJ1-5
CDR3nt: TGTGCCACCAGCAGAGACAGGGGTGCCGGTCAGCCCCAGCATTTT
CDR3aa: CATSRDRGAGQPQHF

v_gene: TRBV7-8
d_gene: TRBD2
abundance: few
j_gene: TRBJ2-1
CDR3nt: TGTGCCAGCAGCGTCGGGGGGGCGTTGAAGCAGTTCTTC
CDR3aa: CASSVGGALKQFF

v_gene: TRBV3-1/TRBV3-2
d_gene: .
abundance: .
j_gene: TRBJ1-1
CDR3nt: TGTGCCAGCAGCCGCGGACAGTGGCCCCTCACTGAAGCTTTCTTT
CDR3aa: CASSRGQWPLTEAFF

v_gene: TRBV6-1
d_gene: .
abundance: .
j_gene: TRBJ2-2
CDR3nt: TGTGCCAGCAGTGAAGCGGGGGGGGCTCCCGGGGAGCTGTTTTTT
CDR3aa: CASSEAGGAPGELFF

v_gene: TRBV5-4
d_gene: .
abundance: .
j_gene: TRBJ1-2
CDR3nt: TGTGCCAGCAGCTTGGATGAGAGATATGGCTACACCTTC
CDR3aa: CASSLDERYGYTF

v_gene: TRBV4-2
d_gene: TRBD1
abundance: .
j_gene: TRBJ1-5
CDR3nt: TGTGCCAGCAGCCAGAGGACAGGGGGCGATCAGCCCCAGCATTTT
CDR3aa: CASSQRTGGDQPQHF

v_gene: TRBV11-2
d_gene: .
abundance: .
j_gene: TRBJ2-7
CDR3nt: TGTGCCAGCAGCTTAGATCACTACGAGCAGTACTTC
CDR3aa: CASSLDHYEQYF

v_gene: TRBV5-1
d_gene: .
abundance: .
j_gene: TRBJ2-2
CDR3nt: TGCGCCAGCAGCTTGCCCCTGGGGGGGGCCTCGAACACCGGGGAGCTGTTTTTT
CDR3aa: CASSLPLGGASNTGELFF

v_gene: TRBV18
d_gene: .
abundance: .
j_gene: TRBJ2-1
CDR3nt: TGTGCCAGCTCACCTCGGCCTGCGGGATCCTCCTACAATGAGCAGTTCTTC
CDR3aa: CASSPRPAGSSYNEQFF

v_gene: TRBV4-2
d_gene: TRBD1
abundance: .
j_gene: TRBJ1-1
CDR3nt: TGTGCCAGCAGCCGGACAGGGACGAACACTGAAGCTTTCTTT
CDR3aa: CASSRTGTNTEAFF

v_gene: TRBV5-1
d_gene: .
abundance: .
j_gene: TRBJ1-6
CDR3nt: TGCGCCAGCAGCACCGGAGGAGCGGGGCCTAATAATTCACCCCTCCACTTT
CDR3aa: CASSTGGAGPNNSPLHF